This TCR beta chain was captured by sequencing in a study of shared clonotypes between healthy human individuals. Findings of the study overall: Only blood was sampled, and tissue TCR repertoires likely differ from blood ones. Genetic and exposure-history diversity was limited by the few donors.

As concerns this clone: Its specificity is not known.

The method was immunoSEQ multiplex PCR; TCRdb's version includes in-frame clones alone and lacks a portion of them. Found here are 2.3 million or so clones, over 90% of them singletons; the top ten hold 0.35% to 0.45%. CDR1 and CDR2 (germline): SGHRS, YFSETQ. The CDR3 has 14 residues. The V and J ends lost 2 bases and 5 bases, in that order; junction bases with no gene match: 5. This receptor was identified in a man younger than 35 in good health. Some clones in this sample may be carry-over from other donors' samples. The sequencing input was naive CD4+ T cells from PBMCs. Subset noted: CD45RA+ positively selected. J is TRBJ2-3 and V is TRBV5-1, with 7 bases identical to TRBD2. The CDR3 DNA reads TGCGCCAGCAGCTTCTCTCCGGGAGGAGATACGCAGTATTTT. Its protein is CASSFSPGGDTQYF.